Listed below are T cell receptor beta chains from one sample, sequenced in a study of regulatory T cells in long-lasting Graves disease. TCRdb reanalysed the multiplex PCR reads using MiXCR and keeps one entry per CDR3 protein. This sample has around 460,000 distinct CDR3 sequences, with 22% found just once. Specimen: peripheral blood mononuclear cells (PBMCs), collected when the disease was refractory, from a patient treated with antithyroid drugs. The receptors derive from a female donor with Graves disease. CDR3s include the opening cysteine and the closing phenylalanine or tryptophan. A D gene is named only where the DNA matches it firmly. Clone size is not always given. Where it is, it says once, few, many or a class for expanded clones.

CDR3 protein: CASTPTGNGANVLTF
CDR3 DNA: TGTGCCAGTACCCCGACGGGGAACGGGGCCAACGTCCTGACTTTC
clone size: few
D gene: .
V gene: TRBV19
J gene: TRBJ2-6

CDR3 protein: CASSIARAGMNTEAFF
CDR3 DNA: TGTGCCAGTAGTATAGCAAGGGCAGGAATGAACACTGAAGCTTTCTTT
clone size: .
D gene: .
V gene: TRBV19
J gene: TRBJ1-1

CDR3 protein: CASSLALAGGKYF
CDR3 DNA: TGCGCCAGCAGCTTGGCACTAGCGGGGGGAAAGTACTTC
clone size: few
D gene: TRBD2
V gene: TRBV5-1
J gene: TRBJ2-7

CDR3 protein: CASSLSTVATNEKLFF
CDR3 DNA: TGTGCCAGCAGCTTGAGCACCGTTGCAACTAATGAAAAACTGTTTTTT
clone size: few
D gene: .
V gene: TRBV7-9
J gene: TRBJ1-4

CDR3 protein: CSATDPSRGTQYF
CDR3 DNA: TGCAGTGCTACCGATCCCTCCCGTGGGACCCAGTACTTC
clone size: once
D gene: .
V gene: TRBV20-1
J gene: TRBJ2-5

CDR3 protein: CASRSTGEYEQYF
CDR3 DNA: TGTGCCAGTAGGTCCACGGGAGAATACGAGCAGTACTTC
clone size: .
D gene: .
V gene: TRBV19
J gene: TRBJ2-7

CDR3 protein: CSAKSGGASYEQYF
CDR3 DNA: TGCAGTGCCAAGAGCGGGGGGGCTTCCTACGAGCAGTACTTC
clone size: few
D gene: TRBD2
V gene: TRBV20-1
J gene: TRBJ2-7

CDR3 protein: CASSMSLGLAGFEQFF
CDR3 DNA: TGTGCCAGCAGTATGTCCCTCGGGCTAGCGGGCTTTGAGCAGTTCTTC
clone size: .
D gene: TRBD2
V gene: TRBV12-3/TRBV12-4
J gene: TRBJ2-1

CDR3 protein: CASSPLPGDYEQYF
CDR3 DNA: TGTGCCAGCAGTCCCCTCCCTGGGGACTACGAGCAGTACTTC
clone size: many
D gene: .
V gene: TRBV6-1
J gene: TRBJ2-7

CDR3 protein: CASSLAGQVGNTIYF
CDR3 DNA: TGTGCCAGCAGCTTAGCGGGACAGGTTGGAAACACCATATATTTT
clone size: .
D gene: TRBD1
V gene: TRBV7-2
J gene: TRBJ1-3

CDR3 protein: CASSINPYRADEQYF
CDR3 DNA: TGTGCCAGTAGTATCAATCCCTACAGGGCCGATGAGCAGTACTTC
clone size: .
D gene: .
V gene: TRBV19
J gene: TRBJ2-4

CDR3 protein: CAISPGQGEDGYTF
CDR3 DNA: TGTGCCATCAGTCCAGGACAGGGAGAAGATGGCTACACCTTC
clone size: .
D gene: TRBD1
V gene: TRBV10-3
J gene: TRBJ1-2

CDR3 protein: CASSLGGNGGETQYF
CDR3 DNA: TGTGCCAGCAGCTTAGGGGGCAACGGTGGAGAGACCCAGTACTTC
clone size: many
D gene: .
V gene: TRBV7-8
J gene: TRBJ2-5

CDR3 protein: CASKGAGRRETQYF
CDR3 DNA: TGCGCCAGCAAGGGGGCAGGGCGACGCGAGACCCAGTACTTC
clone size: .
D gene: TRBD1
V gene: TRBV5-1
J gene: TRBJ2-5

CDR3 protein: CASMEQGAIYEQYF
CDR3 DNA: TGTGCCAGCATGGAACAGGGGGCTATCTACGAGCAGTACTTC
clone size: many
D gene: TRBD1
V gene: TRBV27
J gene: TRBJ2-7

CDR3 protein: CSARLAGENEQFF
CDR3 DNA: TGCAGCGCTCGACTAGCGGGAGAGAATGAGCAGTTCTTC
clone size: few
D gene: TRBD2
V gene: TRBV29-1
J gene: TRBJ2-1

CDR3 protein: CASSQGLTNYGYTF
CDR3 DNA: TGCGCCAGCAGCCAAGGGTTGACGAACTATGGCTACACCTTC
clone size: few
D gene: .
V gene: TRBV4-3
J gene: TRBJ1-2

CDR3 protein: CASSLVARMNEQFF
CDR3 DNA: TGTGCCAGCAGCTTAGTCGCTAGGATGAATGAGCAGTTCTTC
clone size: .
D gene: .
V gene: TRBV7-2
J gene: TRBJ2-1

CDR3 protein: CASRTQAASYEQYF
CDR3 DNA: TGTGCCAGCAGAACACAAGCTGCTTCCTACGAGCAGTACTTC
clone size: few
D gene: .
V gene: TRBV12-3/TRBV12-4
J gene: TRBJ2-7

CDR3 protein: CASRRRGTNNYGYTF
CDR3 DNA: TGTGCCAGCAGGAGAAGGGGGACAAATAACTATGGCTACACCTTC
clone size: .
D gene: .
V gene: TRBV6-2/TRBV6-3
J gene: TRBJ1-2

CDR3 protein: CASSSARRATGELFF
CDR3 DNA: TGTGCCAGCAGCAGCGCAAGAAGAGCCACCGGGGAGCTGTTTTTT
clone size: many
D gene: .
V gene: TRBV7-2
J gene: TRBJ2-2

CDR3 protein: CASSLVRRGPSDEKLFF
CDR3 DNA: TGTGCCAGCAGCTTAGTTCGACGGGGGCCGTCGGATGAAAAACTGTTTTTT
clone size: many
D gene: .
V gene: TRBV11-2
J gene: TRBJ1-4

CDR3 protein: CASTLFGQGGGYTF
CDR3 DNA: TGTGCCAGCACCCTTTTTGGACAGGGAGGCGGCTACACCTTC
clone size: many
D gene: TRBD1
V gene: TRBV11-2
J gene: TRBJ1-2

CDR3 protein: CASSPGQGNPYEQYF
CDR3 DNA: TGTGCCAGCAGCCCGGGACAGGGAAACCCCTACGAGCAGTACTTC
clone size: many
D gene: TRBD1
V gene: TRBV2
J gene: TRBJ2-7

CDR3 protein: CASSRTQETQYF
CDR3 DNA: TGTGCCAGCAGCCGGACTCAAGAGACCCAGTACTTC
clone size: many
D gene: .
V gene: TRBV12-3/TRBV12-4
J gene: TRBJ2-5

CDR3 protein: CATSTGVRNIQYF
CDR3 DNA: TGTGCCACTTCGACAGGGGTGAGAAACATTCAGTACTTC
clone size: .
D gene: TRBD1
V gene: TRBV19
J gene: TRBJ2-4

CDR3 protein: CALRPWSEGETQYF
CDR3 DNA: TGTGCCCTAAGACCCTGGTCCGAGGGGGAGACCCAGTACTTC
clone size: many
D gene: .
V gene: TRBV28
J gene: TRBJ2-5

CDR3 protein: CASTGLPSERNYGYTF
CDR3 DNA: TGTGCCAGCACTGGACTCCCTTCTGAAAGGAACTATGGCTACACCTTC
clone size: many
D gene: .
V gene: TRBV28
J gene: TRBJ1-2

CDR3 protein: CASSIQGQKAFF
CDR3 DNA: TGTGCCAGCAGCATCCAAGGGCAGAAAGCTTTCTTT
clone size: few
D gene: .
V gene: TRBV9
J gene: TRBJ1-1

CDR3 protein: CASSYGHPDRGAYEQYF
CDR3 DNA: TGCGCCAGCAGCTACGGGCACCCGGACAGGGGGGCCTACGAGCAGTACTTC
clone size: .
D gene: TRBD1
V gene: TRBV5-1
J gene: TRBJ2-7

CDR3 protein: CASRSSTDTQYF
CDR3 DNA: TGTGCCAGCAGATCTAGCACAGATACGCAGTATTTT
clone size: .
D gene: .
V gene: TRBV28
J gene: TRBJ2-3

CDR3 protein: CASSETGGWDTEAFF
CDR3 DNA: TGTGCCAGCAGTGAGACAGGGGGCTGGGACACTGAAGCTTTCTTT
clone size: .
D gene: TRBD1
V gene: TRBV25-1
J gene: TRBJ1-1

CDR3 protein: CASSQESGGLYEQYF
CDR3 DNA: TGCGCCAGCAGCCAAGAGTCAGGGGGACTCTACGAGCAGTACTTC
clone size: once
D gene: .
V gene: TRBV4-1
J gene: TRBJ2-7

CDR3 protein: CASSSWGSEAFF
CDR3 DNA: TGTGCCAGCAGCTCCTGGGGTTCGGAAGCTTTCTTT
clone size: many
D gene: .
V gene: TRBV11-2
J gene: TRBJ1-1

CDR3 protein: CASSVEGGSSYEQYF
CDR3 DNA: TGTGCCAGCAGTGTTGAGGGGGGAAGCTCCTACGAGCAGTACTTC
clone size: many
D gene: .
V gene: TRBV2
J gene: TRBJ2-7

CDR3 protein: CATSGQGARYQETQYF
CDR3 DNA: TGTGCCACCAGCGGACAGGGCGCTCGGTACCAAGAGACCCAGTACTTC
clone size: many
D gene: TRBD1
V gene: TRBV24-1
J gene: TRBJ2-5

CDR3 protein: CASSYGGLGVNNEKLFF
CDR3 DNA: TGTGCCAGCAGTTACGGTGGTCTCGGAGTCAATAATGAAAAACTGTTTTTT
clone size: many
D gene: .
V gene: TRBV6-5
J gene: TRBJ1-4

CDR3 protein: CASSPQGSGYYGYTF
CDR3 DNA: TGTGCCAGCAGCCCACAGGGGAGTGGGTACTATGGCTACACCTTC
clone size: many
D gene: TRBD1
V gene: TRBV12-3/TRBV12-4
J gene: TRBJ1-2

CDR3 protein: CASSPSAGVAKNIQYF
CDR3 DNA: TGTGCCAGCAGCCCTTCCGCAGGGGTAGCCAAAAACATTCAGTACTTC
clone size: many
D gene: .
V gene: TRBV2
J gene: TRBJ2-4

CDR3 protein: CASSQKSSRSKSEVNRETGELFF
CDR3 DNA: TGTGCCAGCAGTCAGAAATCGTCGCGATCCAAATCCGAGGTTAACAGGGAAACCGGGGAGCTGTTTTTT
clone size: few
D gene: .
V gene: TRBV6-1
J gene: TRBJ2-2

CDR3 protein: CASSLFLSPGELHYGQYF
CDR3 DNA: TGTGCCAGCAGCTTATTCCTTTCCCCGGGGGAGTTACACTACGGGCAGTACTTC
clone size: .
D gene: .
V gene: TRBV11-2
J gene: TRBJ2-7

CDR3 protein: CASSFEREGNNEQFF
CDR3 DNA: TGTGCCAGCAGTTTCGAGCGGGAGGGGAACAATGAGCAGTTCTTC
clone size: .
D gene: TRBD2
V gene: TRBV12-3/TRBV12-4
J gene: TRBJ2-1

CDR3 protein: CASSMYTFQETQYF
CDR3 DNA: TGTGCCAGCAGCATGTACACTTTCCAAGAGACCCAGTACTTC
clone size: .
D gene: .
V gene: TRBV11-2
J gene: TRBJ2-5

CDR3 protein: CASRPMGSSIVDEYF
CDR3 DNA: TGTGCCAGCAGACCCATGGGAAGTAGCATAGTTGATGAGTATTTT
clone size: few
D gene: .
V gene: TRBV12-3/TRBV12-4
J gene: TRBJ2-3

CDR3 protein: CSAGRQVTEAFF
CDR3 DNA: TGCAGTGCTGGTCGACAGGTTACTGAAGCTTTCTTT
clone size: few
D gene: .
V gene: TRBV20-1
J gene: TRBJ1-1

CDR3 protein: CASSLTGQGASEQYF
CDR3 DNA: TGTGCCAGCAGCTTAACGGGACAGGGGGCGTCCGAGCAGTACTTC
clone size: few
D gene: TRBD1
V gene: TRBV7-2
J gene: TRBJ2-7

CDR3 protein: CASSPSQATPGELFF
CDR3 DNA: TGTGCCAGCAGCCCCTCCCAGGCGACCCCCGGGGAGCTGTTTTTT
clone size: few
D gene: .
V gene: TRBV5-4
J gene: TRBJ2-2